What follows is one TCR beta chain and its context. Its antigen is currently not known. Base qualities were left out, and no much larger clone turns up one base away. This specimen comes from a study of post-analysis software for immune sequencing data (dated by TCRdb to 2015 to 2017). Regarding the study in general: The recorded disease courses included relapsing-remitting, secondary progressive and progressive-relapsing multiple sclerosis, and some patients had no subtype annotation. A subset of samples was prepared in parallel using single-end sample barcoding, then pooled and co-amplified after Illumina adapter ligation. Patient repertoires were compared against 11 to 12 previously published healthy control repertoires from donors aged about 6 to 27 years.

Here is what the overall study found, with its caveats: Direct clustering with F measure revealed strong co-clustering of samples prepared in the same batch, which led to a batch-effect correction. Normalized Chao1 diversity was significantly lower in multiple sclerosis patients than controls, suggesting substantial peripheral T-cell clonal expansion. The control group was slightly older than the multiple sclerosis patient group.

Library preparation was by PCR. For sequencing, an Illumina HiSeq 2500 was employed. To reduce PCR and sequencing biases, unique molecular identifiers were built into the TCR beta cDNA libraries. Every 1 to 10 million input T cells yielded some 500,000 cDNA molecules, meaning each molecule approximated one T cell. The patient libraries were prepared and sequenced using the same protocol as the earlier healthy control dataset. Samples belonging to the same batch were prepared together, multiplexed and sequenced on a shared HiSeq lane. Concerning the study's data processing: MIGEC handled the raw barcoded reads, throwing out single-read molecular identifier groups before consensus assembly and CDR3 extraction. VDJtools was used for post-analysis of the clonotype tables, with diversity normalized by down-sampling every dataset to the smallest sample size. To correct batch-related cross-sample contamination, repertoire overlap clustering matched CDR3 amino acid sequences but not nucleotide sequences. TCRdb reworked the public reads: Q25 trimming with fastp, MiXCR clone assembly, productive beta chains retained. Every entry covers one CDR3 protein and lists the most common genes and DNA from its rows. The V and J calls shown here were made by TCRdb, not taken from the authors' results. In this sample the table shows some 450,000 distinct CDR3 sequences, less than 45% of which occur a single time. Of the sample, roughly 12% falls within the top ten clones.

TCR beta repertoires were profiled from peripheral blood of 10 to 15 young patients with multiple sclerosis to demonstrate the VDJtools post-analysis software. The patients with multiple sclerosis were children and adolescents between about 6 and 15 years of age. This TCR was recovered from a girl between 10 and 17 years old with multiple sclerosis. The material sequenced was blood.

The sequenced DNA: TGTGCCAGCAGTCGTAACGCAGGCACAGATACGCAGTATTTT. Its translation reads: CASSRNAGTDTQYF. The sequence is built from TRBV12-3 or TRBV12-4 and TRBJ2-3, with the D gene too uncertain to name. V was cut back by 5 bases and J by 1 base, leaving a gap of 10 bases between them. The CDR3 starts with the cysteine, ends with the phenylalanine, and has 14 residues. The DNA shown is the 42-base CDR3, in frame from base 1.